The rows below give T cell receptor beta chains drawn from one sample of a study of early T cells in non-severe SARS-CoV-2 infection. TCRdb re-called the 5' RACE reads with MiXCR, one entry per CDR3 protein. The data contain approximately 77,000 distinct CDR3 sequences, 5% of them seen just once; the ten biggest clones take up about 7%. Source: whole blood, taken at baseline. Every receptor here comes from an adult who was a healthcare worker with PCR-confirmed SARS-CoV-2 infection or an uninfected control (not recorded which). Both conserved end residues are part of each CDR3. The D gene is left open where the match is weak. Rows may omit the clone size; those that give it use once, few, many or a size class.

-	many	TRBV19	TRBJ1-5	CASSMVPARVEQPQHF	TGTGCCAGTAGTATGGTCCCGGCCAGGGTAGAACAGCCCCAGCATTTT
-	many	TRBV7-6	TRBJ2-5	CASSRTAGHQETQYF	TGTGCCAGCAGCAGAACAGCGGGCCATCAAGAGACCCAGTACTTC
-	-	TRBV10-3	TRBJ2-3	CAISGADTQYF	TGTGCCATCAGTGGGGCCGATACGCAGTATTTT
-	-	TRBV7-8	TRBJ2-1	CASSLGMGEYNEQFF	TGTGCCAGCAGCTTAGGTATGGGGGAATACAATGAGCAGTTCTTC
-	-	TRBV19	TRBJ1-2	CASSNTRGRGYTF	TGTGCCAGTAGTAACACGAGGGGTCGCGGCTACACCTTC
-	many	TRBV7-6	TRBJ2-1	CATSEGGGYNEQFF	TGTGCCACCTCAGAGGGCGGAGGGTACAATGAGCAGTTCTTC
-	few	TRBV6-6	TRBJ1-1	CASRTYRNTEAFF	TGTGCCAGCAGAACTTACAGGAACACTGAAGCTTTCTTT
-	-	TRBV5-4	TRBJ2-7	CASSAGLPYEQYF	TGTGCCAGCAGCGCGGGACTCCCTTACGAGCAGTACTTC
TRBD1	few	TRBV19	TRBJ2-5	CASSIGDRGETQYF	TGTGCCAGTAGTATTGGGGACAGAGGGGAGACCCAGTACTTC
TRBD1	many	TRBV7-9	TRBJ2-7	CASSQTGVEQYF	TGTGCCAGCAGCCAGACAGGGGTCGAGCAGTACTTC
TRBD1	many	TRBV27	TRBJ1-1	CASSSIRTGLRTGTEAFF	TGTGCCAGCAGTTCCATAAGGACAGGGTTACGTACCGGCACTGAAGCTTTCTTT
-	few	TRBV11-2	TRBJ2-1	CASSSQKRGGEQFF	TGTGCCAGCAGCTCACAAAAAAGGGGGGGTGAGCAGTTCTTC
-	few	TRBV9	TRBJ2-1	CASSVDLDNQFF	TGTGCCAGCAGCGTAGACCTCGACAATCAGTTCTTC
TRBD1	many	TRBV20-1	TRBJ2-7	CSASRDRGPYEQYF	TGCAGTGCTAGCCGGGACAGGGGGCCCTACGAGCAGTACTTC
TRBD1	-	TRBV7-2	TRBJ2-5	CASNFQGAQETQYF	TGTGCCAGCAATTTCCAGGGGGCACAAGAGACCCAGTACTTC
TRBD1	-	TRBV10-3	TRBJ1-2	CAISVPGQRPNYGYTF	TGTGCCATCAGTGTACCGGGACAGCGACCTAACTATGGCTACACCTTC
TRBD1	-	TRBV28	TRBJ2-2	CASSPNRGRGGELFF	TGTGCCAGCAGTCCCAACAGGGGGCGCGGCGGGGAGCTGTTTTTT
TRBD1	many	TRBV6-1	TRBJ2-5	CASRTTGQGVTQYF	TGTGCCAGCCGAACTACGGGACAGGGTGTGACCCAGTACTTC
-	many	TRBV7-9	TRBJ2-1	CASSLLYNEQFF	TGTGCCAGCAGCTTACTTTACAATGAGCAGTTCTTC
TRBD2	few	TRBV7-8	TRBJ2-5	CASSRGLAAQETQYF	TGTGCCAGCAGCCGAGGACTAGCGGCCCAAGAGACCCAGTACTTC
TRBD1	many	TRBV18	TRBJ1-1	CASRTGTNTEAFF	TGTGCCAGCCGGACAGGGACGAACACTGAAGCTTTCTTT
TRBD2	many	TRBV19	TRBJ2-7	CASSIEAGGYEQYF	TGTGCCAGTAGTATAGAAGCGGGAGGCTACGAGCAGTACTTC